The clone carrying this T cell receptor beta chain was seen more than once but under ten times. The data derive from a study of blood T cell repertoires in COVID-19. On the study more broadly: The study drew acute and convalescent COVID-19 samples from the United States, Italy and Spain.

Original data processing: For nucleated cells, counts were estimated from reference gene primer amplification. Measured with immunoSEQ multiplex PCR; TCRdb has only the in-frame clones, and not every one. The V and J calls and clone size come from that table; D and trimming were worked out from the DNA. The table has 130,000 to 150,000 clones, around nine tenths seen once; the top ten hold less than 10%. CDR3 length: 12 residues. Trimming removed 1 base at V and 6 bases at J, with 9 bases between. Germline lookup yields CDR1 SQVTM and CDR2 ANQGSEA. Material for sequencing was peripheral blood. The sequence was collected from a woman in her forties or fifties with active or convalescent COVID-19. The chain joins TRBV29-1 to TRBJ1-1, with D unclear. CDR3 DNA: TGCAGCGTTGAAGGTGGTGGCTCTGAAGCTTTCTTT. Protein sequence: CSVEGGGSEAFF.